The 14 T cell receptor beta chains below all came from one sample that was sequenced in a study of response to subunit inactivated influenza vaccine. TCRdb passed the RT-PCR reads through MiXCR, listing each CDR3 protein once. Among under 500,000 distinct CDR3 sequences listed, roughly 9.8% were seen once. This specimen was PBMCs from blood, taken 35 to 45 days after vaccination. The receptors shown here come from a man between 45 and 60 years old who received an inactivated influenza vaccine.

The chain employs TRBV20-1 and TRBJ2-2; 10 bases align to TRBD2. The CDR3 covers 16 residues. CDR1 is DFQATT, CDR2 SNEGSKA, per germline (reference sequence). V lost 6 bases, J lost 0 bases, and 7 bases stayed unmatched. The CDR3 loop reads CSARTSGIANTGELFF. The CDR3 region has the DNA TGCAGTGCGAGGACTAGCGGTATCGCGAACACCGGGGAGCTGTTTTTT.

In this sample, this clonotype turned up many times. The chain carries TRBV20-1 and TRBJ2-3, with D perhaps being TRBD1 or TRBD2 (5 bases each). Between the trimmed V and J ends, which lost 0 bases and 4 bases, there was a span of 23 bases. Germline V gene data show CDR1 as DFQATT and CDR2 as SNEGSKA (reference sequence). The CDR3 sequence is 18 residues long. In DNA form, the CDR3 reads TGCAGTGCTAGAGACACCGGGACCAACCAACGGGGCGCAGATACGCAGTATTTT. Amino acids: CSARDTGTNQRGADTQYF.

This clonotype was detected only a few times. The V and J genes are TRBV7-6 and TRBJ2-3, with TRBD2 identical over 9 bases. This CDR3 has 17 residues. Germline V gene data show CDR1 as SGHVS and CDR2 as FNYEAQ. V trimming: 4 bases; J trimming: 5 bases; junction bases outside the gene matches: 13. The CDR3 sequence: CASSSFGGSGGLDTQYF. The CDR3 bases are TGTGCCAGCAGCTCCTTCGGGGGGAGCGGGGGGCTAGATACGCAGTATTTT.

This clonotype was seen many times. The CDR3 protein is CASSTGYRSSYNEQFF. The CDR3 nucleotides are TGTGCCAGCAGTACAGGGTATAGGAGCTCCTACAATGAGCAGTTCTTC. The gene calls are TRBV12-3 or TRBV12-4 and TRBJ2-1; D might be TRBD1 (6 bases). V lost 5 bases, J lost 0 bases, and 14 bases lay in between. The CDR3 consists of 16 residues.

This sequence joins TRBV10-1 and TRBJ2-7; D unresolved. The CDR3 loop spans 12 amino acids. With 2 bases removed from V and 5 bases from J, the gap between germline ends came to 7 bases. Germline V lookup: CDR1 WNHNN, CDR2 SYGVQD (reference sequence). DNA for the CDR3: TGCGCCAGCAGTGAGGATATTAACGAGCAGTACTTC. Protein: CASSEDINEQYF.

The chain links TRBV4-2 to TRBJ2-7; 14 nucleotides match TRBD2. The V segment lost 4 bases and the J segment 2 bases; nucleotides outside the gene matches: 4. Germline V gives CDR1 LGHNA, CDR2 YNFKEQ. The CDR3 has 16 residues. The CDR3 here is CASSLGTSGGTYEQYF. CDR3 sequence (DNA): TGTGCCAGCAGCCTAGGGACTAGCGGGGGTACCTACGAGCAGTACTTC.

The gene calls are TRBV2 and TRBJ1-6, with D perhaps matching TRBD1 (6 bases). Trimming pared 5 bases from V and 7 bases from J, leaving 15 bases between. The CDR3 runs to 15 residues. Germline values: CDR1 SNHLY, CDR2 FYNNEI. For the CDR3, the DNA is TGTGCCAGCAGTTTCGCCCGGGACACGAATTCACCCCTCCACTTT. It is translated as CASSFARDTNSPLHF.

This clonotype appeared many times. The chain has TRBV10-3 and TRBJ2-1; perhaps TRBD2 as D (6 bases). With 5 bases removed from V and 2 bases from J, the gap between germline ends came to 13 bases. The CDR3 totals 15 residues. Germline CDR1 reads ENHRY; CDR2 reads SYGVKD. In nucleotides, the CDR3 is TGTGCCATCAGTCTACGGGAGACAACCTACAATGAGCAGTTCTTC. This sequence encodes CAISLRETTYNEQFF.

This clonotype showed up many times. The chain couples TRBV29-1 to TRBJ2-7; D not certain. Trimming cost V 6 bases and J 3 bases, with 12 bases left between them. There are 12 residues in the CDR3. Germline V lookup: CDR1 SQVTM, CDR2 ANQGSEA. The CDR3 here is CSVRITLYEQYF. Here the CDR3 DNA reads TGCAGCGTACGGATAACCCTCTACGAGCAGTACTTC.

Only a few counts were recorded for this clonotype. The chain uses TRBV18 and TRBJ2-3, with 11 bases lining up with TRBD2. The CDR3 is made up of 17 amino acids. V shed 2 bases, J shed 0 bases, and the junction held 4 bases outside the gene matches. Per the germline V gene, CDR1 is KGHSH and CDR2 is LQKENI. CDR3: CASSPGLAGSSTDTQYF. CDR3 sequence (DNA): TGTGCCAGCTCACCAGGACTAGCGGGTTCAAGCACAGATACGCAGTATTTT.

This clonotype was found a few times. The chain recombines TRBV5-1 with TRBJ1-1; D possibly corresponds to TRBD1 (6 bases). CDR3 length equals 15 residues. Looked up from germline, CDR1 is SGHRS and CDR2 is YFSETQ. Trimming took 1 base from V and 2 from J, leaving 12 bases between them. The CDR3 here is CASSLTGSGNTEAFF. In DNA, the CDR3 is TGCGCCAGCAGCTTGACAGGGTCGGGTAACACTGAAGCTTTCTTT.

The chain has TRBV10-3 and TRBJ1-2; the D is unclear. CDR3 length: 13 amino acids. V was shortened by 3 bases and J by 3 bases, with 8 bases between the two germline ends. CDR1 is ENHRY and CDR2 is SYGVKD in the germline V gene. The CDR3 DNA sequence: TGTGCCATCAGTGAAACCGAAGACTATGGCTACACCTTC. Its protein product is CAISETEDYGYTF.

This clonotype was seen a few times. The chain employs TRBV28 and TRBJ2-3; 9 nucleotides align to TRBD2. With V trimmed by 5 bases and J by 5 bases, 8 bases remained unmatched. Germline assignment: CDR1 MDHEN and CDR2 SYDVKM. The CDR3 totals 15 residues. The CDR3: CASSPSAGGGDTQYF. The CDR3 DNA reads TGTGCCAGCAGTCCCTCGGCGGGAGGGGGAGATACGCAGTATTTT.

This clonotype was detected ten times or more. This chain uses TRBV7-2 with TRBJ2-3, with D possibly being TRBD1 (6 bases). V was shortened by 2 bases and J by 5 bases, with 8 bases between the two germline ends. Germline loops: CDR1 SGHTA, CDR2 FQGNSA. This CDR3 comprises 13 residues. DNA of the CDR3: TGTGCCAGCAGCTTAACACAGGGAGATACGCAGTATTTT. This translates into CASSLTQGDTQYF.